This T cell receptor beta chain is drawn from a study of naive and memory T cell subsets. The CDR3 has 17 amino acids. Between the trimmed V and J ends, which lost 3 bases and 7 bases, there was a span of 22 bases. Per the germline V gene, CDR1 is DFQATT and CDR2 is SNEGSKA (reference sequence). The sample holds a few counts of this clonotype. Its antigen is unidentified. The beta constant-region primer was an equimolar mix of two oligonucleotides covering TRBC1 and TRBC2. Ligated cDNA was amplified by four rounds of PCR with nested alpha and beta constant-region primers and SP2. TCRdb used MiXCR to reprocess the UMI-ligation and nested PCR reads, holding one entry per CDR3 protein. The table has 150,000 or so distinct CDR3 sequences, 20% to 25% seen once. Study observations and caveats: Possibly reflecting memory cells re-expressing CD45RA, a few larger clonotypes occurred in naive repertoires, especially CD8.

The chain joins TRBV20-1 to TRBJ1-6, with D possibly matching TRBD1 (6 bases). This sequence originates from a human donor in good health. Specimen: naive CD4+ T cells from blood. This CDR3 is CSARALGAGEANSPLHF. The CDR3 nucleotides read TGCAGTGCTAGGGCTTTAGGGGCAGGGGAGGCAAATTCACCCCTCCACTTT.